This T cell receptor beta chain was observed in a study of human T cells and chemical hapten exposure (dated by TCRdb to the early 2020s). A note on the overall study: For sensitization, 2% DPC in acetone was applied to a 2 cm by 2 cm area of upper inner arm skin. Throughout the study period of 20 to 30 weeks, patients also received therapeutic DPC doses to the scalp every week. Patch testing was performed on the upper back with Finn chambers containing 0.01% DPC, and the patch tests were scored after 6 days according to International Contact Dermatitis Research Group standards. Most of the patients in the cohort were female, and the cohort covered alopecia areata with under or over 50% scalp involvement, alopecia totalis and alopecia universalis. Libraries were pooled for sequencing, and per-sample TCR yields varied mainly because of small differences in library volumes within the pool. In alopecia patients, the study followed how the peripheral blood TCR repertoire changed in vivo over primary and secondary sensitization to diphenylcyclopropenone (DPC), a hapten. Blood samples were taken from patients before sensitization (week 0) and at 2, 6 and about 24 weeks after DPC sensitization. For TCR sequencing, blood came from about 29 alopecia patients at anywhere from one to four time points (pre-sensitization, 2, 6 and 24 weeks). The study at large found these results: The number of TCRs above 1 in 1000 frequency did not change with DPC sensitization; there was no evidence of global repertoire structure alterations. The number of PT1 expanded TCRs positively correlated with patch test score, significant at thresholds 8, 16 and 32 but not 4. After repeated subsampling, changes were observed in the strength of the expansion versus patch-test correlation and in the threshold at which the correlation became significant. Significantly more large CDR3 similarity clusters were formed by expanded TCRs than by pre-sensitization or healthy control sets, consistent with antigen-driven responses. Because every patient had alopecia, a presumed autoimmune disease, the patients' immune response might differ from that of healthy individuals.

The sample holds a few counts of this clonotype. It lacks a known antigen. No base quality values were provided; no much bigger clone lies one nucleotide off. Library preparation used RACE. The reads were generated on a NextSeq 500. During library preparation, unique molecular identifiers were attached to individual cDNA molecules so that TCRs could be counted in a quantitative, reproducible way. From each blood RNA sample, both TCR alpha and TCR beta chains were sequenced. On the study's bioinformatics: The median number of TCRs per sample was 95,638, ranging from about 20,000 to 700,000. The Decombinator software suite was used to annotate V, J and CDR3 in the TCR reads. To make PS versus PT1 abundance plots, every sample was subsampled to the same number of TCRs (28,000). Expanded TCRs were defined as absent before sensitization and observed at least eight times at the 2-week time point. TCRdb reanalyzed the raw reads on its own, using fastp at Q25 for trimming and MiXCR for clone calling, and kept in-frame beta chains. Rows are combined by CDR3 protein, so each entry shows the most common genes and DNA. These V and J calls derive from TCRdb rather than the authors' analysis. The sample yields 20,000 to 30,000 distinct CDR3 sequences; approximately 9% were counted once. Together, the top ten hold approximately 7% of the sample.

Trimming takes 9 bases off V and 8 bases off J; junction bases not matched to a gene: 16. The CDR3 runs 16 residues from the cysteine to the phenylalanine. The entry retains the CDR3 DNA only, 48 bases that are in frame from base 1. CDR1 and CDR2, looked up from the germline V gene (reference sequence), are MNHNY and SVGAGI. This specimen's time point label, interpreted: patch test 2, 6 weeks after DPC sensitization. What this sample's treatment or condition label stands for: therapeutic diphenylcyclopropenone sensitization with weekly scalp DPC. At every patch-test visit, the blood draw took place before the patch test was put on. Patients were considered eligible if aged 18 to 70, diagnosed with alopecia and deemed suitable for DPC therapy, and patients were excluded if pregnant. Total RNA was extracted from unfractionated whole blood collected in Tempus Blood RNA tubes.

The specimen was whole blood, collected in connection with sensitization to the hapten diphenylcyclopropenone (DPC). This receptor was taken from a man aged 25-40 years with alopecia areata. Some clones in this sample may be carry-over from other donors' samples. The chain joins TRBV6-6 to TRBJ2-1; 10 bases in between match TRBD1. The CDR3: CASFYGTGVGRDEQFF. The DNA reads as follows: TGTGCCAGTTTCTACGGGACAGGGGTAGGTAGGGATGAGCAGTTCTTC.